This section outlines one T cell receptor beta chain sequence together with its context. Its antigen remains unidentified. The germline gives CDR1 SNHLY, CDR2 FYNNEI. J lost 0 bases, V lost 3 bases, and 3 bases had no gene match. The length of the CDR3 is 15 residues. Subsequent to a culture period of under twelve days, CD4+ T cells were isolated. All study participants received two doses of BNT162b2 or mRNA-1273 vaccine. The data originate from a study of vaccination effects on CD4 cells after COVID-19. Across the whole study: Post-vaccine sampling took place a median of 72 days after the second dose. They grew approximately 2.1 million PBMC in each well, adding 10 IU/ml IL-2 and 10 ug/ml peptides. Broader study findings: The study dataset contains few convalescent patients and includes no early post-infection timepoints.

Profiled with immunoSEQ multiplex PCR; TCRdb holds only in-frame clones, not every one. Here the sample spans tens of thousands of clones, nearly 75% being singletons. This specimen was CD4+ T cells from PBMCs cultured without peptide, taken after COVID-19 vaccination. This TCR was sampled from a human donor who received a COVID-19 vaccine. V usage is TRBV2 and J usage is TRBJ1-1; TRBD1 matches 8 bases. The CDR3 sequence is CASSDQGALNTEAFF. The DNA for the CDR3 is TGTGCCAGCAGTGACCAGGGGGCCCTGAACACTGAAGCTTTCTTT.